The T cell receptor beta chain under discussion was sequenced for a study of response to subunit inactivated influenza vaccine listed by TCRdb under 2018. Looking at the study overall: The study used deep quantitative T cell receptor repertoire profiling to track responses to a trivalent subunit inactivated influenza vaccine. Points the paper makes about the study in general: According to the authors, only a limited number of new T cells may be recruited by each seasonal influenza vaccination.

As to this clonotype: There is no known antigen for this receptor. No base quality values were provided; no much bigger clone lies one nucleotide off.

From cysteine to phenylalanine, the CDR3 is 14 amino acids long. Only the CDR3 DNA stays, 42 bases, in frame from base 1. Based on the germline V gene, the CDR1 and CDR2 sequences are ENHRY and SYGVKD. V and J lose 11 bases and 3 bases, and a span of 17 bases separates them. The library was built by means of RT-PCR. TCRdb names Illumina HiSeq 2500 as the instrument used. Starting from the raw public reads, TCRdb applied fastp trimming at Q25, assembled clones with MiXCR and retained in-frame beta chains. Rows are combined by CDR3 protein, so each entry shows the most common genes and DNA. The sample has roughly 620,000 distinct CDR3 sequences on record, about 11% of them singletons. Together, the top ten hold approximately 9.9% of the sample. This sample was shared with a second study, whose subject was T cells expressing NK-cell markers. The other study reports the following: TCR beta cDNA libraries were prepared using 5'RACE template switching, which introduced a universal primer site and unique molecular identifiers. TCR beta-chain repertoires were profiled in sorted CD3+CD56+NKG2C+, CD3+CD56+NKG2C- and CD3+CD56-NKG2C+ T-cell subsets from fewer than 10 donors. Of the eight sequenced donors, seven were found to be HCMV-seropositive and one was found to be HCMV-seronegative. In several experiments an anti-gammadeltaTCR antibody was added to restrict sorting to alphabetaTCR-expressing T cells. In roughly 6 donors, the dominant CD3+CD56+NKG2C+ clonotypes were among the top 10 CD8+ clonotypes and accounted for 1.0-7.0% of CD8+ T cells. Those dominant clonotypes were again the most abundant among CD3+CD56-NKG2C+ cells in a handful of donors, at roughly 25-65%. Whether the expanded NKG2C-expressing T cell clones were specific for HCMV antigens remained unclear. The study sequenced eight donors, all healthy volunteers chosen at random: three men and five women. A commercial ELISA kit detecting HCMV-specific IgG in serum was used to determine HCMV serostatus. Peripheral blood mononuclear cells were isolated from blood by Ficoll density gradient centrifugation. For about six donors, bulk peripheral blood T-cell repertoires were additionally sequenced from unsorted PBMC. cDNA synthesis was primed from the TCR beta constant segment and was followed by two successive PCR amplification steps. The libraries were sequenced on Illumina HiSeq 2000/2500, MiSeq or NextSeq, producing 2 x 150 bp reads. MIGEC was used to demultiplex reads and group reads by UMI, and MiTCR was used to assemble and quantify clonotypes. To exclude erroneous sequences, any TCR cDNA sequence not supported by at least two reads was discarded. The tcR package was used for downstream repertoire analysis, and clonotypes were matched between fractions using CDR3 nucleotide sequence together with V segment. VDJmatch was used to annotate antigen specificity against VDJdb, with one amino acid substitution in CDR3 permitted.

This material consisted of PBMCs from blood, taken on the day of vaccination. This chain joins TRBV10-3 to TRBJ2-4; possibly the D gene is TRBD2, per 5 matching bases. The receptor was derived from a man aged 45-65 years who received an inactivated influenza vaccine. Donor details come from another sample of the same person, matched by shared clones. The DNA is TGTGCCTCAACCGGGAACGGGGACAAAAACATTCAGTACTTC. The encoded protein is CASTGNGDKNIQYF.